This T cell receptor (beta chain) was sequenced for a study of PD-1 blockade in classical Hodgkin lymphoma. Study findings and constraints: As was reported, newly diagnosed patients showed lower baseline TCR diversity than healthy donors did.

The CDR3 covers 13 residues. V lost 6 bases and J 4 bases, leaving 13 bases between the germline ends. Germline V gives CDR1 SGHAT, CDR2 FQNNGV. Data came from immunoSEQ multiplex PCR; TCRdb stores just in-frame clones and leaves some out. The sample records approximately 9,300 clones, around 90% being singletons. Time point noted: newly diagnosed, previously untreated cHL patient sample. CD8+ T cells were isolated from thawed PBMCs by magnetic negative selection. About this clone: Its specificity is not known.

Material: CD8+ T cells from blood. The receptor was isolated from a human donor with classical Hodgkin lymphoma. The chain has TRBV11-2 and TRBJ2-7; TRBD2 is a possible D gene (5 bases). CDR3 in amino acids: CASSFGVPYEQYF. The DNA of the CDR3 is TGTGCCAGCAGTTTCGGGGTGCCTTACGAGCAGTACTTC.